A single sample is the source of the 16 T cell receptor beta chains below, sequenced in a study of CXCR3-negative and CXCR3-positive naive CD8 T cells. 5' RACE that incorporated UMI labels was used to prepare the TRB cDNA libraries. TCRdb reworked the 5' RACE reads into one entry per CDR3 protein, no DNA. This table holds around 34,000 distinct CDR3 sequences. The sequenced sample consisted of memory CD8+ T cells from blood. These receptors originate from a human donor in good health. Some clones in this sample may be carry-over from other donors' samples.

CDR3 loop: CASSLVGAETQYF. J is TRBJ2-5 and V is TRBV11-1; the D gene TCRdb calls, TRBD1, cannot be checked with no DNA. The CDR3 totals 13 residues. Germline CDR1 is SGHAT and CDR2 is FQDESV (reference sequence).

This chain uses TRBV5-1 with TRBJ2-1; as DNA is missing, the TRBD1 call by TCRdb cannot be tested. The CDR3 sequence is 14 residues long. Per the germline V gene, CDR1 is SGHRS and CDR2 is YFSETQ. This CDR3 reads CASSPWTASDEQFF.

The chain uses TRBV6-5 and TRBJ2-5; no DNA is available, so the TRBD2 call from TCRdb remains unchecked. In germline, CDR1 is MNHEY, CDR2 SVGAGI. The CDR3 length is 15 residues. The CDR3 here is CASTEVAGGLETQYF.

The CDR3 is CASSSGRSPEQYF. The rearrangement joins TRBV5-5 to TRBJ2-7. This CDR3 is built from 13 residues. The germline V gene encodes CDR1 SGHKS and CDR2 YYEKEE (reference sequence). Based on the CDR3 plus reference TRBV5-5 and TRBJ2-7, the full variable domain is DAGVTQSPTHLIKTRGQQVTLRCSPISGHKSVSWYQQVLGQGPQFIFQYYEKEERGRGNFPDRFSARQFPNYSSELNVNALLLGDSALYLCASSSGRSPEQYFGPGTRLTVT.

The rearrangement uses TRBV6-5 and TRBJ1-5; TCRdb proposes TRBD1, but this gene call is untestable without DNA. CDR3 length equals 14 residues. Germline CDR1 MNHEY, CDR2 SVGAGI. The CDR3 reads CASSYDGGNQPQHF.

The rearrangement joins TRBV15 to TRBJ2-7; TCRdb proposes TRBD1, but this gene call is untestable without DNA. This CDR3 comprises 16 residues. CDR1 and CDR2 (germline): LNHNV, YYDKDF (reference sequence). The CDR3 sequence is CATAEGPGQGAIEQYF.

This chain joins TRBV2 and TRBJ1-6. Germline CDR1 and CDR2: SNHLY and FYNNEI. This CDR3 region has 16 residues. The CDR3 loop is CASSPEIYSYNSPLHF.

This chain joins TRBV14 and TRBJ2-2. From germline, CDR1 is SGHDN and CDR2 FVKESK. The CDR3 spans 14 residues. The CDR3 sequence is CASSHNWNTGELFF. The whole variable domain, remainder taken from reference TRBV14 and TRBJ2-2, is EAGVTQFPSHSVIEKGQTVTLRCDPISGHDNLYWYRRVMGKEIKFLLHFVKESKQDESGMPNNRFLAERTGGTYSTLKVQPAELEDSGVYFCASSHNWNTGELFFGEGSRLTVL.

The V and J genes are TRBV11-2 and TRBJ2-5; TCRdb selects TRBD1, and the lack of DNA leaves this call unchecked. Germline CDR1 SGHAT, CDR2 FQNNGV. The CDR3 contains 12 residues. The CDR3 region is CASSLTLTGCYF. Complete variable domain (other parts from reference TRBV11-2 and TRBJ2-5): EAGVAQSPRYKIIEKRQSVAFWCNPISGHATLYWYQQILGQGPKLLIQFQNNGVVDDSQLPKDRFSAERLKGVDSTLKIQPAKLEDSAVYLCASSLTLTGCYFGPGTRLLVL.

The genes are TRBV28 and TRBJ2-1; the D gene TCRdb calls, TRBD2, cannot be checked with no DNA. This CDR3 comprises 15 residues. Per germline, CDR1 MDHEN and CDR2 SYDVKM. This CDR3 is CASRLPGLEPNEQFF.

The chain employs TRBV4-2 and TRBJ2-7; TCRdb's D gene call, TRBD2, goes unchecked for lack of DNA. This CDR3 is 16 amino acids long. Germline V gene lookup returns CDR1 LGHNA and CDR2 YNFKEQ. The CDR3 loop reads CASSLEAAGGIYEQYF.

This chain connects TRBV9 to TRBJ1-5. Germline assignment: CDR1 SGDLS and CDR2 YYNGEE. This CDR3 has 14 amino acids. The CDR3 spells CASSVGHMNQPQHF.

This chain links TRBV27 with TRBJ2-5; TCRdb reports TRBD2, a call that lacks DNA to check it against. The germline V gene encodes CDR1 MNHEY and CDR2 SMNVEV (reference sequence). CDR3 length equals 13 residues. The CDR3 spells CASGGPYQETQYF.

The CDR3 spells CASSLAAGGTNEQFF. The rearrangement links TRBV5-4 to TRBJ2-1; absent DNA, TCRdb's TRBD2 call cannot be checked. The germline V gene encodes CDR1 SGHNT and CDR2 YYREEE (reference sequence). CDR3 length: 15 amino acids.

This sequence joins TRBV29-1 and TRBJ2-1. Germline CDR1 SQVTM, CDR2 ANQGSEA. The CDR3 loop spans 11 amino acids. CDR3 in amino acids: CSVGIYNEQFF.

V gene TRBV6-2 or TRBV6-3 combines with J gene TRBJ2-3. Germline-derived CDR1 and CDR2 are MNHEY and SVGEGT. This CDR3 region has 13 residues. The chain's CDR3 is CASSFSAEDTQYF.